This TCR beta chain was found in a study of long-term antiretroviral therapy in people with HIV. Study-level points and caveats: Regardless of time point, clones expanded before ART dominated the repertoire.

It was version v3.0 of the immunoSEQ assay that was run at survey level. Profiling relied on immunoSEQ multiplex PCR, and the TCRdb table lists in-frame clones only, not all of them. Here the sample spans about 24,000 clones, roughly 89% being singletons. About this clone itself: Its antigen is not identified.

The source of this sequence is a man in his forties or fifties with HIV. The sample was unsorted PBMCs, taken 1.8 years before starting antiretroviral therapy.

The CDR3 here is CASSLQQGRTSEAFF. CDR3 nucleotide sequence: TGTGCCAGCAGCCTACAACAGGGTCGCACCTCTGAAGCTTTCTTT. The chain employs TRBV6-5 and TRBJ1-1; D might be TRBD1 (6 bases). This CDR3 is 15 amino acids long. Trimming removed 6 bases at V and 6 bases at J, with 20 bases between. Germline loops: CDR1 MNHEY, CDR2 SVGAGI.